The 9 T cell receptor beta chains presented below share a single source sample, sequenced in a study of blood T cell repertoires in COVID-19. Profiled with immunoSEQ multiplex PCR; TCRdb holds only in-frame clones, not every one. This sample carries around 250,000 clones, around 84% of them seen once, and the ten largest clones take 1.5%. Sequenced: peripheral blood. All receptors come from a woman aged 35 to 49 who had recovered from COVID-19.

This clone appeared a few times. The chain has TRBV7-6 and TRBJ1-3; D is possibly TRBD1 (5 bases). This CDR3 contains 16 residues. Germline V gene lookup returns CDR1 SGHVS and CDR2 FNYEAQ. Trimming shortened V by 1 base and J by 0 bases, and 10 bases separated the two germline ends. In nucleotides, the CDR3 is TGTGCCAGCAGCTTAGGGGCGGGGGGCTCTGGAAACACCATATATTTT. Its translation: CASSLGAGGSGNTIYF.

The chain recombines TRBV5-1 with TRBJ2-3; 9 bases map to TRBD2. The germline gives CDR1 SGHRS, CDR2 YFSETQ. The CDR3 runs 16 residues. Losses at the gene ends were 4 bases for V and 6 bases for J; bases not matched to a gene: 12. For the CDR3, the DNA is TGCGCCAGCAGCGCACCGGATAGCGGGGGAGGGGATACGCAGTATTTT. Translation: CASSAPDSGGGDTQYF.

The sample holds one count of this clone. V is TRBV4-1 and J is TRBJ1-1; D is perhaps TRBD1 (5 bases). Germline lookup yields CDR1 MGHRA and CDR2 YSYEKL. Trimming left V 6 bases short and J 1 base short, with 15 bases between. This CDR3 is built from 15 residues. Here the CDR3 reads CASRRQGQTNTEAFF. The CDR3 coding sequence is TGCGCCAGCAGGCGGCAGGGTCAAACGAACACTGAAGCTTTCTTT.

The chain has TRBV7-9 and TRBJ1-2, with a weak D call TRBD1 (5 bases). Germline loops: CDR1 SEHNR, CDR2 FQNEAQ (reference sequence). The CDR3 has 12 amino acids. V was clipped by 5 bases and J by 4 bases, with 8 bases between them. In DNA form, the CDR3 reads TGTGCCAGCAGCGCCGACAGCTATGGCTACACCTTC. It translates to CASSADSYGYTF.

The chain couples TRBV4-1 to TRBJ2-1, with D possibly matching TRBD1 (6 bases). V was cut by 2 bases and J by 2 bases, with 13 bases left in between. The CDR3 contains 16 residues. Germline CDR1 is MGHRA and CDR2 is YSYEKL. CDR3 DNA sequence: TGCGCCAGCAGCCAAAGGGTTCAGGGGCCCTACAATGAGCAGTTCTTC. It codes for CASSQRVQGPYNEQFF.

V gene TRBV5-1 combines with J gene TRBJ2-3, with D perhaps matching TRBD1 (5 bases). Germline CDR1 and CDR2: SGHRS and YFSETQ. The V gene lost 2 bases and the J gene lost 4 bases, with 11 bases spanning the gap. The CDR3 is 14 residues long. The CDR3 sequence: CASSFLGVADTQYF. The CDR3 DNA is TGCGCCAGCAGCTTCCTAGGGGTGGCAGATACGCAGTATTTT.

The rearrangement links TRBV12-3 or TRBV12-4 to TRBJ2-7; maybe TRBD2 (6 bases). V was pared by 0 bases and J by 5 bases, with 8 bases between. The CDR3 extends over 13 amino acids. CDR3 nucleotide sequence: TGTGCCAGCAGTTTAGCAGGAGGGAACGAGCAGTACTTC. This sequence encodes CASSLAGGNEQYF.

This chain connects TRBV28 to TRBJ1-2; TRBD1 matches at 7 bases. After removal of 5 bases from V and 5 bases from J, the junction contained 17 bases not matched to a gene. CDR3 length: 17 residues. Germline loops: CDR1 MDHEN, CDR2 SYDVKM. CDR3 residues: CASSPRTGSADEYGYTF. CDR3 in DNA: TGTGCCAGCAGTCCCAGGACAGGATCTGCCGATGAGTATGGCTACACCTTC.

The chain couples TRBV12-2 to TRBJ1-3; the DNA was not compared with TRBD1, the D call given in the table. TRBV12-2 is described as a pseudogene. The CDR3 has 15 residues. The CDR3 region is CASRLAQTGGNTIYF. As DNA, the CDR3 is TGTGCAAGTCGCTTAGCACAGACAGGAGGAAACACCATATATTTT.